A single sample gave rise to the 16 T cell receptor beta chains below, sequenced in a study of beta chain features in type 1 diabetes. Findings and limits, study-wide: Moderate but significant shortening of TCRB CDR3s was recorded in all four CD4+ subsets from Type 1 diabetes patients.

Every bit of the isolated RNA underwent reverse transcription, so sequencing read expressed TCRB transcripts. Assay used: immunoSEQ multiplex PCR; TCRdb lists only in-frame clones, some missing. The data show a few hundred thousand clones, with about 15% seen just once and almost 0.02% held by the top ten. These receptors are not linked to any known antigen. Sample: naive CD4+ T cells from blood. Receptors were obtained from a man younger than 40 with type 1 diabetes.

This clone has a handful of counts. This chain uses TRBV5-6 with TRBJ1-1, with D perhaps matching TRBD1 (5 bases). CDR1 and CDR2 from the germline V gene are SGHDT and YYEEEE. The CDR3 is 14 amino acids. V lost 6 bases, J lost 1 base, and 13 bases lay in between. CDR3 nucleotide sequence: TGTGCCAGCACTAAATCCAGGGAGAACACTGAAGCTTTCTTT. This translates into CASTKSRENTEAFF.

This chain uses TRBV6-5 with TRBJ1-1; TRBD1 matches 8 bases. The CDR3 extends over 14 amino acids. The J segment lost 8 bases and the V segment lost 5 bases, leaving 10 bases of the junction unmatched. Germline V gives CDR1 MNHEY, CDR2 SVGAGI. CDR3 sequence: CASSRPSGGKEAFF. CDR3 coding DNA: TGTGCCAGCAGTCGCCCCTCAGGGGGCAAGGAAGCTTTCTTT.

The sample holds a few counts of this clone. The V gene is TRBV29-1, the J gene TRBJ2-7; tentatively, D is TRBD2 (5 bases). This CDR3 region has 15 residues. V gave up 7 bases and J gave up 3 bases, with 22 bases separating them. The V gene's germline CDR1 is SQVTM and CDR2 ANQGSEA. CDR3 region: CSETDSLPLNYEQYF. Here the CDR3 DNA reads TGCAGCGAGACGGACTCCCTCCCGCTTAACTACGAGCAGTACTTC.

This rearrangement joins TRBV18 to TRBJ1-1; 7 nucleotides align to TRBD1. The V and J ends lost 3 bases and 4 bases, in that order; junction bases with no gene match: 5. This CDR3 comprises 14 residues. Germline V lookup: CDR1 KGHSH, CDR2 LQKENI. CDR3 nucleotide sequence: TGTGCCAGCTCACCCGGGCAGGGGGGCACTGAAGCTTTCTTT. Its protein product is CASSPGQGGTEAFF.

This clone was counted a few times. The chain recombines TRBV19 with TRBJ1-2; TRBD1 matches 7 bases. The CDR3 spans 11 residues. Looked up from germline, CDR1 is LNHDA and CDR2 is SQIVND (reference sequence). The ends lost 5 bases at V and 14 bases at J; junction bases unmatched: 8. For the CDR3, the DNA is TGTGCCAGTAGTTTCGGGACAGCTCCTACCTTC. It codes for CASSFGTAPTF.

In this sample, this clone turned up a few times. The CDR3 sequence: CASGGGPTDTQYF. DNA of the CDR3: TGTGCCTCGGGAGGGGGACCCACAGATACGCAGTATTTT. The V and J genes are TRBV19 and TRBJ2-3; 8 nucleotides match TRBD2. Per the germline V gene, CDR1 is LNHDA and CDR2 is SQIVND (reference sequence). The CDR3 is 13 residues long. Trimming removed 11 bases from V and 2 bases from J; junction bases left unmatched: 6.

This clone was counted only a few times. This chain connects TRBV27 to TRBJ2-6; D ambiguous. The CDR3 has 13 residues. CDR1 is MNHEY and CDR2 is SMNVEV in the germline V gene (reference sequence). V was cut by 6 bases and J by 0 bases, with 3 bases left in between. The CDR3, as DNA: TGTGCCAGCAGCAGCTCTGGGGCCAACGTCCTGACTTTC. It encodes CASSSSGANVLTF.

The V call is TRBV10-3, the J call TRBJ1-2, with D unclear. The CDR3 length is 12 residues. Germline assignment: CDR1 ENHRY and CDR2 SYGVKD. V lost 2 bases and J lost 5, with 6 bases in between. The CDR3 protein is CAISETAYGYTF. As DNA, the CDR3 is TGTGCCATCAGTGAGACAGCTTATGGCTACACCTTC.

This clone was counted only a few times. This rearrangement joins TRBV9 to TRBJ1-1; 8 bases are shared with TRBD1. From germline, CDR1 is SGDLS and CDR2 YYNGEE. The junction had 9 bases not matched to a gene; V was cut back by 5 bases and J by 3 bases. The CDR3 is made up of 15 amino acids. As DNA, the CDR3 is TGTGCCAGCAGTGAAGACAGGGGAAGTGACACTGAAGCTTTCTTT. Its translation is CASSEDRGSDTEAFF.

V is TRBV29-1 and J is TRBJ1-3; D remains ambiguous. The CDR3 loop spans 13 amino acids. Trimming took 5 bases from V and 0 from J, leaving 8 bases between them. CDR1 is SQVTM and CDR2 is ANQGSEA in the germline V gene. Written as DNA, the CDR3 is TGCAGCGTTTTCCCGAGCTCTGGAAACACCATATATTTT. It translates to CSVFPSSGNTIYF. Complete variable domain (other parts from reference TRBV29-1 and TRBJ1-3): SAVISQKPSRDICQRGTSLTIQCQVDSQVTMMFWYRQQPGQSLTLIATANQGSEATYESGFVIDKFPISRPNLTFSTLTVSNMSPEDSSIYLCSVFPSSGNTIYFGEGSWLTVV.

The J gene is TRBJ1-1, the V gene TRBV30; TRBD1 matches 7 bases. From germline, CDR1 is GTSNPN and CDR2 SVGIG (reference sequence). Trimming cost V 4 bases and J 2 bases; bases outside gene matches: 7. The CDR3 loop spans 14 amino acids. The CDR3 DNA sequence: TGTGCCTGGACCTACAGGGGTGAAAACACTGAAGCTTTCTTT. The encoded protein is CAWTYRGENTEAFF.

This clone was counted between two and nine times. The DNA of the CDR3 is TGTGCCAGCAGCGTATCCGGCGGGTCTGAGCAGTACTTC. As protein: CASSVSGGSEQYF. V gene TRBV9 combines with J gene TRBJ2-7, with D possibly matching TRBD2 (5 bases). V was shortened by 1 base and J by 7 bases, with 12 bases between the two germline ends. Germline CDR1 reads SGDLS; CDR2 reads YYNGEE. This CDR3 spans 13 amino acids.

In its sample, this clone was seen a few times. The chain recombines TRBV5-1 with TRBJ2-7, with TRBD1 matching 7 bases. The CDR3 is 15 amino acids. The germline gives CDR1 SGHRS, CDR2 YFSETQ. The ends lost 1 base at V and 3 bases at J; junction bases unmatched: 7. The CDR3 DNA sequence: TGCGCCAGCAGCTTGACAGGGGAGCCCCGCTACGAGCAGTACTTC. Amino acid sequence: CASSLTGEPRYEQYF.

CDR3 nucleotide sequence: TGTGCCAGCATCGGGACAGGGGGCATCGAGCAGTACTTC. As protein: CASIGTGGIEQYF. V is TRBV21-1 and J is TRBJ2-7; the D segment call TRBD1 is taken from the table without a DNA check. TRBV21-1 is noted as a pseudogene. The CDR3 length is 13 residues.

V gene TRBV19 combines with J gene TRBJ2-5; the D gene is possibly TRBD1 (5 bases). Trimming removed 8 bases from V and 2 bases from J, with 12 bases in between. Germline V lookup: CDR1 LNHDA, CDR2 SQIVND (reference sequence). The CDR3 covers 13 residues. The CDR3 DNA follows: TGTGCCAGTGCACAGGTCGATCAAGAGACCCAGTACTTC. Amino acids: CASAQVDQETQYF.

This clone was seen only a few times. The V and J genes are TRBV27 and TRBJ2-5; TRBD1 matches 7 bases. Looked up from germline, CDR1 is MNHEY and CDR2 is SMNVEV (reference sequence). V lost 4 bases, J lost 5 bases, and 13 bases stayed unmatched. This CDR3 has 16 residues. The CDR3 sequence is CASSSHSTGIGETQYF. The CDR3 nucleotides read TGTGCCAGCAGTTCCCATTCGACAGGGATAGGTGAGACCCAGTACTTC.